These 27 T cell receptor beta chains share one sample of origin, sequenced in a study of breast tumors, draining lymph nodes, adjacent tissues. Breast cancer patients provided tissue from their axillary draining lymph nodes. TCRdb reprocessed the multiplex PCR reads via MiXCR and lists one record per CDR3 protein. Here the sample spans under 150,000 distinct CDR3 sequences, 21% being singletons. Material for sequencing was axillary lymph node tissue. These TCRs come from a female donor with breast cancer. Some clones in this sample may be carry-over from other donors' samples.

The V gene is TRBV10-2, the J gene TRBJ1-1; 8 bases line up with TRBD1. The CDR3 has 15 residues. J was trimmed by 6 bases and V by 5 bases; bases with no gene match: 11. The germline V gene encodes CDR1 WSHSY and CDR2 SAAADI. The CDR3 sequence is CASSPISGGWSEAFF. The CDR3 DNA is TGCGCCAGCAGTCCAATCTCAGGGGGCTGGTCTGAAGCTTTCTTT.

This clonotype was seen at least ten times. The chain employs TRBV19 and TRBJ2-7; 8 bases are a match to TRBD2. With 1 base clipped from V and 0 bases from J, the junction kept 8 bases outside the gene matches. CDR1 is LNHDA, CDR2 SQIVND, per germline (reference sequence). The CDR3 is 17 amino acids. CDR3 region: CASSIVPPSGGSYEQYF. For the CDR3, the DNA is TGTGCCAGTAGTATAGTCCCTCCCAGCGGGGGCTCCTACGAGCAGTACTTC.

This clonotype was picked up many times. The chain has TRBV29-1 and TRBJ2-3, with 9 bases lining up with TRBD2. This CDR3 spans 15 amino acids. Germline V lookup: CDR1 SQVTM, CDR2 ANQGSEA. V dropped 4 bases and J dropped 1; count of bases not matched to a gene: 6. The CDR3 loop is CSVVSAGGRTDTQYF. The CDR3 DNA reads as TGCAGCGTTGTTTCAGCGGGAGGCCGCACAGATACGCAGTATTTT.

In its sample, this clonotype was seen many times. The V and J genes are TRBV15 and TRBJ2-3; TRBD2 matches 8 bases. Germline V lookup: CDR1 LNHNV, CDR2 YYDKDF (reference sequence). This CDR3 has 15 residues. The trim removed 2 bases at V and 5 bases at J, leaving 6 bases unmatched. The CDR3 DNA sequence: TGTGCCACCAGCAGAACCACTAGCGGAGGAGATACGCAGTATTTT. Amino acids: CATSRTTSGGDTQYF. The variable domain in full, with the rest retrieved from reference TRBV15 and TRBJ2-3, is DAMVIQNPRYQVTQFGKPVTLSCSQTLNHNVMYWYQQKSSQAPKLLFHYYDKDFNNEADTPDNFQSRRPNTSFCFLDIRSPGLGDTAMYLCATSRTTSGGDTQYFGPGTRLTVL.

This clonotype was found a few times. V is TRBV11-2 and J is TRBJ1-3; D gene uncertain. This CDR3 is built from 14 residues. Germline V CDR1 and CDR2: SGHAT, FQNNGV. V was shortened by 5 bases and J by 6 bases, with 14 bases between the two germline ends. Written as DNA, the CDR3 is TGTGCCAGCAGCCACCCCCACCGGGAAAACACCATATATTTT. Translating gives CASSHPHRENTIYF.

This clonotype was counted at least ten times. The chain carries TRBV7-3 and TRBJ1-2, with 7 nucleotides matching TRBD1. V shed 4 bases, J shed 6 bases, and the junction held 11 bases outside the gene matches. The CDR3 spans 15 residues. CDR1 is SGHTA, CDR2 FQGTGA, per germline. CDR3 amino acids: CASSSQPRDSDGYTF. The CDR3 DNA sequence: TGTGCCAGCAGCTCTCAGCCCCGGGACAGCGATGGCTACACCTTC.

This clonotype was counted many times. J is TRBJ2-3 and V is TRBV12-3 or TRBV12-4; perhaps D is TRBD1 or TRBD2 (5 bases each). This CDR3 spans 16 amino acids. Trimming took off 5 bases at V and 1 base at J, with 16 bases between the two ends. This CDR3 reads CASSPGTPGGTDTQYF. CDR3 nucleotide sequence: TGTGCCAGCAGTCCCGGGACCCCTGGGGGCACAGATACGCAGTATTTT.

This chain links TRBV30 with TRBJ2-5, with D hard to call. The germline CDR1 and CDR2 sequences are GTSNPN and SVGIG (reference sequence). This CDR3 has 16 amino acids. Trimming shortened V by 2 bases and J by 5 bases, and 21 bases separated the two germline ends. As DNA, the CDR3 is TGTGCCTGGAGTCTTTTGAGGCCGCCCCCCTCGGAGACCCAGTACTTC. Translating gives CAWSLLRPPPSETQYF.

In its sample, this clonotype was seen many times. The rearrangement uses TRBV12-3 or TRBV12-4 and TRBJ1-3, with a possible D match to TRBD1 (6 bases). The CDR3 loop spans 16 amino acids. Trimming removed 6 bases at V and 2 bases at J, with 17 bases between. CDR3 sequence (DNA): TGTGCCAGCAGCCAACAGGGAGGCGGGGCTGGAAACACCATATATTTT. It yields the protein CASSQQGGGAGNTIYF.

The table lists this clonotype with many counts. V and J are TRBV19 and TRBJ1-2; D uncertain. Germline V CDR1 and CDR2: LNHDA, SQIVND (reference sequence). The CDR3 totals 14 residues. Deletions cut 8 bases from V and 3 bases from J, with 16 bases between. For the CDR3, the DNA is TGTGCCAGTCTGGGTACCAAAGCGGACTATGGCTACACCTTC. Its protein is CASLGTKADYGYTF.

Concerning this clonotype: At one end the junction does not follow the germline gene, possibly because of a read error. The rearrangement links TRBV28 to TRBJ1-2; D might be TRBD1 (5 bases). This CDR3 is 14 amino acids long. Germline CDR1 and CDR2: MDHEN and SYDVKM. This CDR3 reads CASSSLGTYYGCTF. In DNA, the CDR3 is TGTGCCAGCAGTAGCCTCGGGACTTACTATGGCTGCACCTTC.

This clonotype has more than one count but fewer than ten. The V and J genes are TRBV28 and TRBJ2-7; D remains unclear. The CDR3 is 14 amino acids. Trimming pared 10 bases from V and 1 base from J, leaving 17 bases between. The germline V gene encodes CDR1 MDHEN and CDR2 SYDVKM. The CDR3 sequence is CATKGIAPSYEQYF. In DNA, the CDR3 is TGTGCCACAAAAGGGATCGCCCCGTCCTACGAGCAGTACTTC.

This clonotype was counted once. Possible read error: a much larger clone is one base away. The V gene is TRBV27, the J gene TRBJ2-3, with 9 bases aligning to TRBD2. The CDR3 sequence is 17 residues long. CDR1 and CDR2 (germline): MNHEY, SMNVEV (reference sequence). The CDR3 nucleotides read TGTGCCAGCAGTTACGAAAGTAGCGGGAGTTACTTTGATACGCGGTATTTT. Encoded protein: CASSYESSGSYFDTRYF.

This clonotype appeared many times. The chain joins TRBV29-1 to TRBJ2-7; 7 nucleotides match TRBD1. V lost 7 bases and J lost 4; bases outside the gene matches: 4. The CDR3 totals 11 residues. Germline-derived CDR1 and CDR2 are SQVTM and ANQGSEA. In nucleotides, the CDR3 is TGCAGCGCTTTACAGGGGTACGAGCAGTACTTC. Protein product: CSALQGYEQYF.

The chain combines TRBV28 with TRBJ1-6; tentative D call: TRBD1 (5 bases). Looked up from germline, CDR1 is MDHEN and CDR2 is SYDVKM. The CDR3 is 15 residues long. The germline V and J ends were trimmed by 4 bases and 10 bases, with 17 bases remaining between them. As DNA, the CDR3 is TGTGCCAGCAGTTCCTCGGGGCGGGGAGGATCACCCCTCCACTTT. The encoded protein is CASSSSGRGGSPLHF.

This clonotype was counted ten times or more. This rearrangement joins TRBV4-1 to TRBJ2-5, with a weak D call TRBD2 (7 bases). This CDR3 region has 13 residues. Trimming took 8 bases from V and 5 from J, leaving 15 bases between them. Germline V gives CDR1 MGHRA, CDR2 YSYEKL. This CDR3 reads CASRGAGEETQYF. The CDR3 DNA reads TGCGCCAGCCGGGGGGCGGGAGAGGAGACCCAGTACTTC.

This clonotype has ten or more counts. This chain links TRBV5-5 with TRBJ2-1, with 8 bases lining up with TRBD1. In germline, CDR1 is SGHKS, CDR2 YYEKEE (reference sequence). V lost 3 bases and J lost 4; bases outside the gene matches: 0. The CDR3 runs 13 residues. CDR3 protein: CASSWTGYNEQFF. The CDR3 DNA reads as TGTGCCAGCAGCTGGACAGGGTACAATGAGCAGTTCTTC.

This clonotype showed up many times. The chain links TRBV4-1 to TRBJ1-2; D perhaps matches TRBD1 (6 bases). The CDR3 is 18 amino acids. CDR1 is MGHRA and CDR2 is YSYEKL in the germline V gene. The V end lost 1 base, the J end lost 8 bases, and 26 bases lay between the germline ends. The CDR3 region has the DNA TGCGCCAGCAGCCAAGTTTCCGGGGGCAGGATCCTCTCGGGAGGCTACACCTTC. Translation: CASSQVSGGRILSGGYTF.

This clonotype was seen many times. V and J are TRBV5-5 and TRBJ2-3, with 7 bases fitting TRBD2. Germline-derived CDR1 and CDR2 are SGHKS and YYEKEE (reference sequence). V dropped 3 bases and J dropped 10; count of bases not matched to a gene: 2. The CDR3 contains 11 residues. CDR3 coding DNA: TGTGCCAGCAGCTGGGGGGGTCCGCAGTATTTT. Amino acids: CASSWGGPQYF.

This clonotype was counted many times. The chain couples TRBV20-1 to TRBJ1-5, with 7 nucleotides matching TRBD1. Germline V lookup: CDR1 DFQATT, CDR2 SNEGSKA (reference sequence). The CDR3 extends over 18 amino acids. The V segment lost 1 base and the J segment 2 bases; nucleotides outside the gene matches: 14. CDR3 in amino acids: CSARVGRGRWVGNQPQHF. CDR3 in DNA: TGCAGTGCTAGAGTGGGGAGGGGGCGCTGGGTAGGCAATCAGCCCCAGCATTTT.

This clonotype showed up just once. The final CDR3 position lacks the conserved phenylalanine or tryptophan, pointing to a likely read error. No DNA is shown, since the ends of the CDR3 on it are uncertain; the CDR3 is the one TCRdb lists. The gene calls are TRBV12-3 or TRBV12-4 and TRBJ1-4; the table's D call of TRBD1 was not tested on the DNA. The CDR3 has 14 amino acids, counting both end residues. This CDR3 is CASNAGTANEKLSL.

At least ten counts were recorded for this clonotype. This chain uses TRBV30 with TRBJ1-5; D gene unclear. This CDR3 is 14 amino acids long. Trimming removed 2 bases at V and 0 bases at J, with 8 bases between. CDR1 GTSNPN and CDR2 SVGIG come from the germline V gene (reference sequence). This CDR3 reads CAWSKTYSNQPQHF. In DNA, the CDR3 is TGTGCCTGGAGTAAGACGTATAGCAATCAGCCCCAGCATTTT.

This clonotype was seen at least ten times. The gene calls are TRBV12-3 or TRBV12-4 and TRBJ1-5; D gene ambiguous. Trimming shortened V by 2 bases and J by 4 bases, and 6 bases separated the two germline ends. CDR3 length: 13 amino acids. CDR3 nucleotide sequence: TGTGCCAGCAGTTTATCGGTGAATCAGCCCCAGCATTTT. It codes for CASSLSVNQPQHF.

This sequence joins TRBV27 and TRBJ2-3; TRBD2 aligns across 11 bases. With 6 bases clipped from V and 0 bases from J, the junction kept 11 bases outside the gene matches. CDR1 and CDR2 (germline): MNHEY, SMNVEV (reference sequence). The CDR3 has 18 amino acids. Here the CDR3 reads CASRPPLAGGTSTDTQYF. The CDR3 bases are TGTGCCAGCAGACCCCCTTTAGCGGGAGGGACTAGCACAGATACGCAGTATTTT.

Comments on this clonotype: This may stem from a read error, because a much larger clone lies one nucleotide away. The V and J genes are TRBV4-1 and TRBJ1-4; 7 bases agree with TRBD1. The CDR3 sequence is 14 residues long. Per the germline V gene, CDR1 is MGHRA and CDR2 is YSYEKL. The trim removed 1 base at V and 7 bases at J, leaving 3 bases unmatched. The CDR3 DNA follows: TGCGCCAGCAGCCAAGCAGGGGGGGGTGAAAAACTGTTTTTT. It translates to CASSQAGGGEKLFF.

This chain uses TRBV19 with TRBJ1-1; 8 bases agree with TRBD1. This CDR3 spans 15 amino acids. Germline V gives CDR1 LNHDA, CDR2 SQIVND (reference sequence). V dropped 8 bases and J dropped 1; count of bases not matched to a gene: 9. The CDR3 loop reads CASSATRGQNTEAFF. CDR3 bases: TGTGCCAGTTCAGCTACCAGGGGGCAGAACACTGAAGCTTTCTTT.

As concerns this clonotype: Given a much more abundant clone one base away, this may be a read error. The V call is TRBV5-1, the J call TRBJ2-1, with D possibly matching TRBD1 (6 bases). Germline CDR1 is SGHRS and CDR2 is YFSETQ. The CDR3 spans 15 residues. The CDR3 DNA sequence: TGCGCCGGCAGCTCTAATCAGGGGAGTTTGGGTGAGCAGTTCTTC. Translating it yields CAGSSNQGSLGEQFF.